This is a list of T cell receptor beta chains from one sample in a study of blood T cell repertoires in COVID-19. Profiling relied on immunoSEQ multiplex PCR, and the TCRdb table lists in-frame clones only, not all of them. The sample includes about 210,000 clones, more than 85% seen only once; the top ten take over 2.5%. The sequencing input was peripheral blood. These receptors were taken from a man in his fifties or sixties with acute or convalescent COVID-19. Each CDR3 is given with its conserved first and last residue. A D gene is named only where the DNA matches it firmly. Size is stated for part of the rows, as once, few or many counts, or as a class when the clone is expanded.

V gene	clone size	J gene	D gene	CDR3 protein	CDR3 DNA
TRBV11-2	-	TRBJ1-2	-	CASSLGRPSYYGYTF	TGTGCCAGCAGCTTAGGCAGACCTAGCTACTATGGCTACACCTTC
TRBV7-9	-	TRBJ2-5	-	CASSPAVAGETQYF	TGTGCCAGCAGTCCTGCCGTAGCTGGGGAGACCCAGTACTTC
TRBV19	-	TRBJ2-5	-	CASRAGSVLSETQYF	TGTGCCAGTAGGGCAGGGTCAGTTTTATCGGAGACCCAGTACTTC
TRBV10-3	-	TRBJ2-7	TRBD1	CATAGQGSYEQYF	TGTGCCACGGCAGGACAGGGCTCCTACGAGCAGTACTTC
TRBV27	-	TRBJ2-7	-	CASSLSSRYEQYF	TGTGCCAGCAGTTTATCGTCTAGGTACGAGCAGTACTTC
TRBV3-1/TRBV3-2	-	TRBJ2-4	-	CASSGRGRENIQYF	TGTGCCAGCAGCGGCCGGGGGCGGGAGAACATTCAGTACTTC
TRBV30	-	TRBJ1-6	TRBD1	CAWRAGQGSNSPLHF	TGTGCCTGGAGGGCTGGACAGGGGAGTAATTCACCCCTCCACTTT
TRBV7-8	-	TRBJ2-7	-	CASSSQVQWSYEQYF	TGTGCCAGCAGCTCTCAGGTGCAATGGTCCTACGAGCAGTACTTC
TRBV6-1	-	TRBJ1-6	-	CASSEGRYDNSPLHF	TGTGCCAGCAGTGAAGGCAGATACGATAATTCACCCCTCCACTTT
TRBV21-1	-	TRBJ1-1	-	CAFSGQGGRANTEAFF	TGTGCCTTCAGTGGACAGGGCGGACGGGCGAACACTGAAGCTTTCTTT
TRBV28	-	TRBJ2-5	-	CASSVGGVTGETQYF	TGTGCCAGCAGTGTAGGGGGGGTCACTGGGGAGACCCAGTACTTC
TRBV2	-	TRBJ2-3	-	CASSDRDTQYF	TGTGCCAGCAGTGATAGAGATACGCAGTATTTT
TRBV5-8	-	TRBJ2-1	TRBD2	CASSYKGLAGGSSYNEQFF	TGTGCCAGCAGCTATAAGGGACTAGCGGGGGGGAGCTCCTACAATGAGCAGTTCTTC
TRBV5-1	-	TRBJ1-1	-	CASSLGLNTEAFF	TGCGCCAGCAGCTTGGGTCTAAACACTGAAGCTTTCTTT
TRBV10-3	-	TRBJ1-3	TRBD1	CAISENKGQLRNTIYF	TGTGCCATCAGTGAGAATAAGGGACAGCTTCGAAACACCATATATTTT
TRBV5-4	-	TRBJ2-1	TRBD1	CASRDRVEDEQFF	TGTGCCAGCAGGGACAGGGTCGAGGATGAGCAGTTCTTC
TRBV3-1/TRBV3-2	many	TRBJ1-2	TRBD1	CASSQDRGQGSRQRGYGYTF	TGTGCCAGCAGCCAAGATAGGGGACAGGGGAGTCGCCAACGAGGGTATGGCTACACCTTC
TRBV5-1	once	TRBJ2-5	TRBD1	CASSLLTGGGQETQYF	TGCGCCAGCAGCTTGCTGACAGGGGGAGGGCAAGAGACCCAGTACTTC
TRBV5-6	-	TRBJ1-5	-	CASSSTLVNQPQHF	TGTGCCAGCAGCTCCACTTTGGTCAATCAGCCCCAGCATTTT
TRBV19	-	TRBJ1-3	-	CASTYGQSADPIGNTIYF	TGTGCCAGTACCTACGGACAGTCCGCGGATCCCATCGGAAACACCATATATTTT
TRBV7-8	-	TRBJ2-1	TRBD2	CASSLDGGGLYNEQFF	TGTGCCAGCAGCTTAGACGGGGGGGGGCTGTACAATGAGCAGTTCTTC
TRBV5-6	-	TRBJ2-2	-	CASSSQSGRGTGELFF	TGTGCCAGCAGCTCACAGAGTGGCCGGGGCACCGGGGAGCTGTTTTTT
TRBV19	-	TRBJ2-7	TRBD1	CASSPLRGQGSSYEQYF	TGTGCCAGTAGTCCACTCCGTGGACAGGGGAGCTCCTACGAGCAGTACTTC
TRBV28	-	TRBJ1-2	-	CASSPPAGQGGYTF	TGTGCCAGCAGTCCCCCGGCGGGGCAAGGAGGCTACACCTTC
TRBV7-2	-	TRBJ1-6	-	CASSPRTVSYNSPLHF	TGTGCCAGCAGCCCCCGGACAGTCTCCTATAATTCACCCCTCCACTTT
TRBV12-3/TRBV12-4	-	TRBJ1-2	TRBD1	CASSSKGAYGYTF	TGTGCCAGCAGTTCGAAGGGGGCCTATGGCTACACCTTC
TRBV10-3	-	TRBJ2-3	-	CAIRFGGETDTQYF	TGTGCCATCCGATTCGGGGGAGAGACAGATACGCAGTATTTT
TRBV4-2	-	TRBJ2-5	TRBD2	CASSQKSFKSPSGVYGETQYF	TGTGCCAGCAGCCAAAAATCCTTTAAATCGCCTAGCGGGGTCTATGGGGAGACCCAGTACTTC
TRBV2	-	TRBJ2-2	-	CASMGLGRWAGELFF	TGTGCCAGCATGGGGCTAGGTCGATGGGCCGGGGAGCTGTTTTTT
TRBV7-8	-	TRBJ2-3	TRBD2	CASSDTTGTSGGALPTDTQYF	TGTGCCAGCAGCGATACCACCGGGACTAGCGGGGGGGCGCTGCCGACAGATACGCAGTATTTT
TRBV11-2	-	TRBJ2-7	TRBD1	CASSGIRTGSPYEQYF	TGTGCCAGCAGCGGGATTAGGACAGGGAGCCCCTACGAGCAGTACTTC
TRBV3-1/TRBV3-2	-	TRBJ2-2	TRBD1	CASSPPRQGATGELFF	TGTGCCAGCAGCCCCCCCCGGCAGGGGGCCACCGGGGAGCTGTTTTTT
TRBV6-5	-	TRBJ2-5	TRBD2	CASSTGTIRPETQYF	TGTGCCAGCAGCACCGGGACTATAAGACCGGAGACCCAGTACTTC
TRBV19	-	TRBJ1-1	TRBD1	CASTGDRGWNTEAFF	TGTGCCAGTACCGGGGACAGGGGATGGAACACTGAAGCTTTCTTT
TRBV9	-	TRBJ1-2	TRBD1	CASSLQGLSYGYTF	TGTGCCAGCTCCTTACAGGGGCTCAGCTATGGCTACACCTTC
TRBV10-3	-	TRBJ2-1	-	CAISELGLTDNEQFF	TGTGCCATCAGTGAATTGGGGCTAACAGACAATGAGCAGTTCTTC